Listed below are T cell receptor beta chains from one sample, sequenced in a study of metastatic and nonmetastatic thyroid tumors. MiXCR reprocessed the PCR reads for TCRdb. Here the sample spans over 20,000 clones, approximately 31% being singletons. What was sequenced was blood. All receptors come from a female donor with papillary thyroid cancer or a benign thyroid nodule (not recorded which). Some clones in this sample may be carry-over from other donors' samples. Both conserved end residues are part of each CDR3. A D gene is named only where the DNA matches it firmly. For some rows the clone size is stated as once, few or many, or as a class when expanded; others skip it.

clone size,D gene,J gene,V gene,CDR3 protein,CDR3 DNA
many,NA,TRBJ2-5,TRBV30,CAWSVTSETQYF,TGTGCCTGGAGTGTAACTTCGGAGACCCAGTACTTC
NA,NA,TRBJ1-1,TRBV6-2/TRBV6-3,CASSAHQGRGNTEAFF,TGTGCCAGCAGCGCACATCAGGGGCGGGGGAACACTGAAGCTTTCTTT
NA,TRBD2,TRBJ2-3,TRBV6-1,CASSEVVGGGSSDTQYF,TGTGCCAGCAGTGAAGTGGTCGGGGGGGGCTCTTCAGATACGCAGTATTTT
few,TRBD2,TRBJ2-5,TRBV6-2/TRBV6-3,CASSWASGSVKETQYF,TGTGCCAGCAGTTGGGCTAGCGGGAGTGTGAAAGAGACCCAGTACTTC
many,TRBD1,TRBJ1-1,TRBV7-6,CASSPPGGSTEAFF,TGTGCCAGCAGCCCCCCAGGGGGGAGCACTGAAGCTTTCTTT
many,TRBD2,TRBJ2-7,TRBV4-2,CASSPGLAYEQYF,TGTGCCAGCAGCCCCGGACTAGCCTACGAGCAGTACTTC
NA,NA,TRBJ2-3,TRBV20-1,CSARRGAADTQYF,TGCAGTGCTAGGAGGGGGGCTGCAGATACGCAGTATTTT
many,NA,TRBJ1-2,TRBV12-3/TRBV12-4,CASRPISSYGYTF,TGTGCCAGCAGACCAATATCTTCCTATGGCTACACCTTC
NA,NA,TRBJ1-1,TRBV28,CASSLLGGGTEAFF,TGTGCCAGCAGTTTATTGGGGGGAGGGACTGAAGCTTTCTTT
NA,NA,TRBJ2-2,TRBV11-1,CASSFKAGKNTGELFF,TGTGCCAGCAGTTTCAAAGCAGGGAAGAACACCGGGGAGCTGTTTTTT
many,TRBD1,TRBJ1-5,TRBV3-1,CASSPGTGGTGAQHF,TGTGCCAGCAGCCCGGGGACAGGGGGCACCGGGGCCCAGCATTTT
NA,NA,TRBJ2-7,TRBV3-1,CASSQTGYEQYF,TGTGCCAGCAGCCAAACAGGGTACGAGCAGTACTTC
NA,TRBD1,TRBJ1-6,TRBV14,CASSPDRGSQNSPLHF,TGTGCCAGCAGCCCGGACAGGGGCAGCCAGAATTCACCCCTCCACTTT
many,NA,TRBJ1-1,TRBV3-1,CASSPRTGAEAFF,TGTGCCAGCAGCCCAAGGACGGGGGCTGAAGCTTTCTTT
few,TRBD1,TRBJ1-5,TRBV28,CASSPDRAGNQPQHF,TGTGCCAGCAGTCCGGACAGGGCGGGCAATCAGCCCCAGCATTTT
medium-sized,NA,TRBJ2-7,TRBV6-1,CASSEAGRGDFLGYEQYF,TGTGCCAGCAGTGAAGCGGGCAGGGGGGACTTTTTAGGCTACGAGCAGTACTTC
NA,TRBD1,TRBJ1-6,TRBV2,CASRTTQDREPLHF,TGTGCCAGCAGGACCACTCAAGACAGGGAACCCCTCCACTTT
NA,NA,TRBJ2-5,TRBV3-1,CVSSPSAGLLETQYF,TGTGTCAGCAGCCCGTCCGCCGGACTCCTCGAGACCCAGTACTTC
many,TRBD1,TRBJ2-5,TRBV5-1,CASSFGTGAGKETQYF,TGCGCCAGCAGCTTCGGGACAGGGGCGGGGAAAGAGACCCAGTACTTC
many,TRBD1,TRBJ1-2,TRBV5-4,CASSFLGTGGRYGYTF,TGTGCCAGCAGCTTCCTGGGGACAGGGGGCAGGTATGGCTACACCTTC
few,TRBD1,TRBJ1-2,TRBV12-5,CASGLQPGQTYGYTF,TGTGCTAGTGGTCTTCAACCGGGACAGACCTATGGCTACACCTTC
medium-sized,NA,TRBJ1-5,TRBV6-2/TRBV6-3,CASSYSGPNQPQHF,TGTGCCAGCAGTTACTCGGGACCGAATCAGCCCCAGCATTTT
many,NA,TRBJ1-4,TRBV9,CASSVAVGGQEKLFF,TGTGCCAGCAGCGTAGCTGTGGGGGGTCAGGAAAAACTGTTTTTT
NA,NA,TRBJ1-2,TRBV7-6,CASTSGTGNYGYTF,TGTGCCAGCACCTCCGGGACGGGAAACTATGGCTACACCTTC
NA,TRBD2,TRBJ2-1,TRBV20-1,CSAGTGGNSYNEQFF,TGCAGTGCTGGGACCGGGGGGAACTCCTACAATGAGCAGTTCTTC
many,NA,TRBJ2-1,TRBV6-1,CASSPRLYKGNEQFF,TGTGCCAGCAGTCCCCGACTATACAAAGGCAATGAGCAGTTCTTC
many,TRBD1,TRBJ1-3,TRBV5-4,CASSLDQGDSGNTIYF,TGTGCCAGCAGCTTGGATCAGGGGGACTCTGGAAACACCATATATTTT
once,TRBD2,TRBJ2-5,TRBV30,CAWSRVAGPLLAQYF,TGTGCCTGGAGTAGGGTAGCGGGGCCCCTCTTGGCCCAGTACTTC
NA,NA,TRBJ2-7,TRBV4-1,CASSQVASYEQYF,TGCGCCAGCAGCCAAGTCGCCTCCTACGAGCAGTACTTC
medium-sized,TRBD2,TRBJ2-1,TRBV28,CASSLGAYLLAGKHNEQFF,TGTGCCAGCAGTTTGGGGGCCTACCTACTAGCGGGGAAACACAATGAGCAGTTCTTC
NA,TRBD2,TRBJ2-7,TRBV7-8,CASSFQTGTSFYEQYF,TGTGCCAGCAGCTTTCAGACAGGGACTAGCTTCTATGAGCAGTACTTC
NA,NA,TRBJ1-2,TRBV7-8,CASSLAREGYGYTF,TGTGCCAGCAGCTTAGCCCGCGAGGGCTATGGCTACACCTTC
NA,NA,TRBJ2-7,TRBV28,CASKFGMAREQYF,TGTGCCAGTAAGTTTGGGATGGCGCGCGAGCAGTACTTC
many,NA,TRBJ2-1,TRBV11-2,CASSLGGNYNEQFF,TGTGCCAGCAGCTTAGGTGGCAACTACAATGAGCAGTTCTTC
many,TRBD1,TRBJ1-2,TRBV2,CASSLRDSPNYGYTF,TGTGCCAGCAGCCTCCGGGACAGCCCTAACTATGGCTACACCTTC
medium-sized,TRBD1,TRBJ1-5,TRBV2,CASQGGSNQPQHF,TGTGCCAGCCAGGGGGGAAGCAATCAGCCCCAGCATTTT
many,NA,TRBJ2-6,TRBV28,CASSYSSGANVLTF,TGTGCCAGCAGTTACAGTTCTGGGGCCAACGTCCTGACTTTC
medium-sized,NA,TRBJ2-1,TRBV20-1,CSARDVTPGEQFF,TGCAGTGCTAGAGATGTGACTCCAGGCGAGCAGTTCTTC
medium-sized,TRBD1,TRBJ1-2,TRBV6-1,CASTPGDRLGYTF,TGTGCCAGCACCCCTGGGGACAGGCTTGGCTACACCTTC
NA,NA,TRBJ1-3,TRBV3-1,CASSLQSSGNTIYF,TGTGCCAGCAGCCTACAGAGCTCTGGAAACACCATATATTTT
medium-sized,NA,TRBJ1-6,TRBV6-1,CASSGEVYNSPLHF,TGTGCCAGCAGTGGGGAAGTCTATAATTCACCCCTCCACTTT
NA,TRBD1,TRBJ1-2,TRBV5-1,CASSPGQGLGGYTF,TGCGCCAGCAGCCCGGGACAGGGTCTGGGGGGCTACACCTTC
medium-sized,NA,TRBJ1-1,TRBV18,CASSYSRTNTEAFF,TGTGCCAGCTCATACTCCAGGACAAACACTGAAGCTTTCTTT
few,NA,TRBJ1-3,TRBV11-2,CASGTQGTAGNTLYF,TGTGCCAGCGGCACTCAGGGGACTGCTGGAAACACCTTATATTTT
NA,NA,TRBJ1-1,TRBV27,CASIFRYRSASWGTEAFF,TGTGCCAGCATTTTCCGGTACAGGTCGGCCTCTTGGGGCACTGAAGCTTTCTTT
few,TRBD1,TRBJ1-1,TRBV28,CASSSAGQGGTEAFF,TGTGCCAGCAGCTCTGCAGGCCAGGGGGGCACTGAAGCTTTCTTT
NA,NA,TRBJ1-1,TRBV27,CASSLIGQIVNTEAFF,TGTGCCAGCAGTTTAATCGGACAGATCGTTAACACTGAAGCTTTCTTT
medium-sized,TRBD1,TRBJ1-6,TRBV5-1,CASSRDRDSPLHF,TGCGCCAGCAGCCGGGACAGGGATTCACCCCTCCACTTT
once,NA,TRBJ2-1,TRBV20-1,CSGDSSYNEQFF,TGCAGTGGAGACAGCTCCTACAATGAGCAGTTCTTC
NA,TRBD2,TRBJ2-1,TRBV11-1,CASSRTSVMAGEQFF,TGTGCCAGCAGCCGGACTAGCGTGATGGCCGGTGAGCAGTTCTTC
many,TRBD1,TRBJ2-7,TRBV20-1,CSAKRPGQNYEQYF,TGCAGTGCGAAAAGGCCGGGACAGAATTACGAGCAGTACTTC
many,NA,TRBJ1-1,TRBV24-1,CAVTGTNTEAFF,TGTGCCGTAACCGGGACAAACACTGAAGCTTTCTTT
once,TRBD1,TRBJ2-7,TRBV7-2,CASSPRQGYEQYF,TGTGCCAGCAGCCCCCGACAGGGCTACGAGCAGTACTTC
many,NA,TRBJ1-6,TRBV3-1,CASSQDPRGVGYNSPLHF,TGTGCCAGCAGCCAAGATCCCAGGGGCGTCGGCTATAATTCACCCCTCCACTTT